This T cell receptor (beta chain) appears in the sequencing data of a study of shared clonotypes between healthy human individuals. Profiling relied on immunoSEQ multiplex PCR, and the TCRdb table lists in-frame clones only, not all of them. The sample lists approximately 500,000 clones; 90% to 96% were seen once. Specimen: naive CD4+ T cells sorted from blood. Regarding subset: CD45RA+ positively selected. This clonotype was sampled from a woman under 40 in good health.

The CDR3 sequence: CASTEDRSYEQYF. CDR3 coding DNA: TGTGCCAGCACCGAGGACAGATCCTACGAGCAGTACTTC. The chain carries TRBV28 and TRBJ2-7, with a tentative D call TRBD1 (6 bases). CDR1 and CDR2 (germline): MDHEN, SYDVKM. Trimming shortened V by 7 bases and J by 1 base, and 11 bases separated the two germline ends. This CDR3 spans 13 amino acids.